This TCR beta chain was identified during a study of T-cell memory formation after mild COVID-19. Study-level information: Most TCR clusters belonged to a single donor. Findings of the study overall: From day 15 to 85, contracting clones were balanced between CD4 and CD8, whereas later expanders leaned toward CD4+.

As concerns this clonotype: What it recognizes is unknown.

Germline V gene lookup returns CDR1 SQVTM and CDR2 ANQGSEA. With 5 bases removed from V and 2 bases from J, the gap between germline ends came to 12 bases. The CDR3 is 13 amino acids. TCR alpha and TCR beta cDNA libraries carrying sample barcodes and UMIs came from 5'RACE with constant-segment primers. TCRdb passed the 5' RACE reads through MiXCR, listing each CDR3 protein once. The sample lists 150,000 to 200,000 distinct CDR3 sequences; around 10% were seen once. The clonotype comes from a man aged 18-30 years who had mild COVID-19 (a few samples of this study predate the infection). Cell type and time point are not known. Sequencing used PBMCs or a T cell subset sorted from them (not recorded which). The chain links TRBV29-1 to TRBJ1-2, with D hard to call. CDR3 coding DNA: TGCAGCGTTCAAACGATCAGAAACTATGGCTACACCTTC. This encodes CSVQTIRNYGYTF. Together with reference TRBV29-1 and TRBJ1-2, the CDR3 gives the full variable domain: SAVISQKPSRDICQRGTSLTIQCQVDSQVTMMFWYRQQPGQSLTLIATANQGSEATYESGFVIDKFPISRPNLTFSTLTVSNMSPEDSSIYLCSVQTIRNYGYTFGSGTRLTVV.